One and the same sample provided the 10 T cell receptor beta chains below, sequenced in a study of metastatic and nonmetastatic thyroid tumors. MiXCR re-clonotyped the PCR reads for TCRdb. The sample lists roughly 98,000 clones, about 15% occurring once. Nobody among the patients had been given any treatment before thyroid surgery. Sample: blood. These receptors were obtained from a female donor with papillary thyroid cancer or a benign thyroid nodule (not recorded which). Some clones in this sample may be carry-over from other donors' samples.

There are many counts of this clone. Other nucleotide sequences in the sample specify the same CDR3. This chain links TRBV15 with TRBJ1-5, with D unclear. The CDR3 runs 16 residues. V lost 0 bases and J 7 bases, leaving 16 bases between the germline ends. CDR1 LNHNV and CDR2 YYDKDF come from the germline V gene (reference sequence). The CDR3 sequence is CATSRDHMALGQPQHF. The CDR3 bases are TGTGCCACCAGCAGAGATCACATGGCATTGGGGCAGCCCCAGCATTTT.

The V call is TRBV4-2, the J call TRBJ2-3; 7 bases agree with TRBD2. J gave up 0 bases and V 1 base, and 4 bases lay outside the gene matches. The CDR3 consists of 16 residues. Germline V gene lookup returns CDR1 LGHNA and CDR2 YNFKEQ. In DNA form, the CDR3 reads TGTGCCAGCAGCCAAGGCCCTAGCGGAAGCACAGATACGCAGTATTTT. Protein sequence: CASSQGPSGSTDTQYF.

This clone has at least ten counts. As DNA, the CDR3 is TGTGCCATCAGTTCCTTAGCGGGGGCCGGGACCGGGGAGCTGTTTTTT. It translates to CAISSLAGAGTGELFF. The gene calls are TRBV10-3 and TRBJ2-2, with TRBD2 matching over 9 bases. Germline CDR1 is ENHRY and CDR2 is SYGVKD. Unmatched junction bases numbered 9, after V lost 5 bases and J lost 5 bases. There are 16 residues in the CDR3.

The chain links TRBV30 to TRBJ2-7; perhaps TRBD2 as D (5 bases). The germline V and J ends were trimmed by 3 bases and 2 bases, with 8 bases remaining between them. The CDR3 covers 12 residues. Germline lookup yields CDR1 GTSNPN and CDR2 SVGIG (reference sequence). This CDR3 is CAWRAETYEQYF. Here the CDR3 DNA reads TGTGCCTGGAGAGCGGAAACCTACGAGCAGTACTTC.

With regard to this clone: Just one base apart from a much larger clone, this may be a read error. V gene TRBV20-1 combines with J gene TRBJ1-5; no clear D gene. The germline gives CDR1 DFQATT, CDR2 SNEGSKA (reference sequence). The CDR3 length is 14 residues. V shed 6 bases and J shed 3 bases, with 15 bases lying between them. CDR3 DNA sequence: TGCAGTGCCCGCGACGTCAACCTCAATCAGCCCCAGCATTTT. Translated: CSARDVNLNQPQHF.

Ten or more counts support this clone. A much larger clone differs by one base, so this may be a read error. This same CDR3 is encoded by further DNA sequences in the sample. The chain carries TRBV19 and TRBJ2-7, with D unclear. The CDR3 length is 14 residues. Germline-derived CDR1 and CDR2 are LNHDA and SQIVND (reference sequence). V was trimmed by 7 bases and J by 2 bases, leaving 15 bases between them. CDR3 residues: CASTPTSRAYEQYF. Written as DNA, the CDR3 is TGTGCCAGTACCCCGACCTCGCGAGCCTACGAGCAGTACTTC.

Ten or more counts support this clone. This sample also contains other DNA sequences that code for the same CDR3. The rearrangement joins TRBV29-1 to TRBJ2-1; TRBD1 agrees at 10 bases. The CDR3 has 13 amino acids. From germline, CDR1 is SQVTM and CDR2 ANQGSEA. V was pared by 7 bases and J by 2 bases, with 2 bases of the junction left unmatched. The CDR3 nucleotides read TGCAGCGCCGGACAGGGGGCCTACAATGAGCAGTTCTTC. It encodes CSAGQGAYNEQFF.

In its sample, this clone was seen many times. Distinct nucleotide sequences in the sample also encode this CDR3. The chain uses TRBV3-1 and TRBJ1-5, with D maybe TRBD1 (5 bases). This CDR3 contains 16 residues. CDR1 and CDR2 from the germline V gene are LGHDT and YNNKEL (reference sequence). Trimming pared 1 base from V and 1 base from J, leaving 11 bases between. The CDR3 DNA is TGTGCCAGCAGCCAAGGACAATCAGGGAGCAATCAGCCCCAGCATTTT. Translated: CASSQGQSGSNQPQHF.

About this clone itself: A much more abundant neighbour one base away suggests this may be a read error. The sample carries other DNA sequences with the same CDR3. The chain combines TRBV3-1 with TRBJ2-1; D ambiguous. The CDR3 runs to 13 residues. The V gene lost 1 base and the J gene lost 3 bases, with 4 bases spanning the gap. Germline-derived CDR1 and CDR2 are LGHDT and YNNKEL (reference sequence). The CDR3 bases are TGTGCCAGCAGCCAAGGTGGCTACAATGAGCAGTTCTTC. Amino acid sequence: CASSQGGYNEQFF.

This clone has ten or more counts. This sample includes further DNA sequences coding for the same CDR3. The chain recombines TRBV7-9 with TRBJ1-2; D uncertain. Trimming took 3 bases from V and 9 from J, leaving 17 bases between them. The CDR3 runs 14 residues. From germline, CDR1 is SEHNR and CDR2 FQNEAQ (reference sequence). DNA of the CDR3: TGTGCCAGCAGCTTTAGCGATCAAGGGCTGAGCTACACCTTC. Its translation: CASSFSDQGLSYTF. The entire variable domain, with the rest obtained from reference TRBV7-9 and TRBJ1-2, is as follows: DTGVSQNPRHKITKRGQNVTFRCDPISEHNRLYWYRQTLGQGPEFLTYFQNEAQLEKSRLLSDRFSAERPKGSFSTLEIQRTEQGDSAMYLCASSFSDQGLSYTFGSGTRLTVV.